Listed below are T cell receptor beta chains from one sample, sequenced in a study of T-cell memory formation after mild COVID-19. TCRdb recomputed calls from the 5' RACE reads with MiXCR, one row per CDR3 protein. The table shows over 500,000 distinct CDR3 sequences, with 17% occurring only once. Sample: PBMCs or a T cell subset sorted from them (not recorded which). Every receptor here comes from an adult woman who had mild COVID-19 (a few samples of this study predate the infection). Cell type and time point are not known. Each CDR3 is given with its conserved first and last residue. D genes are given only for firm matches. Not all rows give a size; the values are once, few, many and, for expanded clones, a class.

cdr3_nt	cdr3_aa	v_call	clone_size	j_call	d_call
TGTGCCAGCAGTCCGGGACTGACGCACACCGGGGAGCTGTTTTTT	CASSPGLTHTGELFF	TRBV12-3/TRBV12-4	few	TRBJ2-2	.
TGTGCCAGCAGCATCCAACGGACAGGGAGTGGCTACACCTTC	CASSIQRTGSGYTF	TRBV13	.	TRBJ1-2	TRBD1
TGCAGTGCTTGGGGAGAACTTAGCAATCAGCCCCAGCATTTT	CSAWGELSNQPQHF	TRBV20-1	few	TRBJ1-5	.
TGTGCCAGCAGTACTAGGGGGACAGTGGTCCCCTACGAGCAGTACTTC	CASSTRGTVVPYEQYF	TRBV27	.	TRBJ2-7	TRBD1
TGTGCCAGCAGTGGGAGGGGGGACAGGGGATGGCAGCCCCAGCATTTT	CASSGRGDRGWQPQHF	TRBV6-5	few	TRBJ1-5	TRBD1
TGCAGTGCCAAAGGACTAGCGGGCGGGAACAATGAGCAGTTCTTC	CSAKGLAGGNNEQFF	TRBV20-1	.	TRBJ2-1	TRBD2
TGTGCCAGCAGGCCTCGCGGGGGGGCGATGGCAGATACGCAGTATTTT	CASRPRGGAMADTQYF	TRBV12-3/TRBV12-4	.	TRBJ2-3	TRBD2
TGTGCCAGCAGCGTCGGACAGGCCGGTCGGCCCCAGCATTTT	CASSVGQAGRPQHF	TRBV12-3/TRBV12-4	few	TRBJ1-5	TRBD1
TGTGCCAGCAGCTTGGTTGGGCTAGCGGGATACAATGAGCAGTTCTTC	CASSLVGLAGYNEQFF	TRBV5-5	few	TRBJ2-1	TRBD2
TGCAGCGTTGGGAAGATGGGAGGGTTGGGGAATGAGCAGTTCTTC	CSVGKMGGLGNEQFF	TRBV29-1	.	TRBJ2-1	TRBD2
TGTGCCAGCAGCCCGCTACCCCCCGGGGATACTAACTATGGCTACACCTTC	CASSPLPPGDTNYGYTF	TRBV9	few	TRBJ1-2	.
TGTGCCAGCTCACCGGGTCCAGGGCACACTGAAGCTTTCTTT	CASSPGPGHTEAFF	TRBV18	.	TRBJ1-1	.
TGTGCCAGCAGCTTAGAGTCCGCCTCCTACAATGAGCAGTTCTTC	CASSLESASYNEQFF	TRBV11-3	many	TRBJ2-1	.
TGTGCCACCAGCACCGCGTCACATCAGCCCCAGCATTTT	CATSTASHQPQHF	TRBV15	.	TRBJ1-5	.
TGTGCCAGCAGCTTCACACTGGGACTAGCGGGAACCAACACCGGGGAGCTGTTTTTT	CASSFTLGLAGTNTGELFF	TRBV11-2	.	TRBJ2-2	TRBD2
TGTGCCAGCAGCCAAGATGTGGGTTTAGGCTACGAGCAGTACTTC	CASSQDVGLGYEQYF	TRBV4-2	few	TRBJ2-7	.
TGTGCCAGTAGTTTGGAGTATGGCTACACCTTC	CASSLEYGYTF	TRBV19	few	TRBJ1-2	.
TGTGCCAGCAGCACTAGGGACCGGCAGGGGCTGTTTTTT	CASSTRDRQGLFF	TRBV7-2	.	TRBJ2-2	.
TGTGCCAGCAGTCATAGACAGGTGGTTGGCTACACCTTC	CASSHRQVVGYTF	TRBV7-2	.	TRBJ1-2	.
TGTGCCAGCCTTCTCGCGAACACTGAAGCTTTCTTT	CASLLANTEAFF	TRBV12-3/TRBV12-4	.	TRBJ1-1	.
TGTGCCAGCAGTCCCCAGGGGGCGGGTGCAGATACGCAGTATTTT	CASSPQGAGADTQYF	TRBV12-3/TRBV12-4	few	TRBJ2-3	TRBD1
TGTGCCAGCAGCTGGGTGCGTGACACTGAAGCTTTCTTT	CASSWVRDTEAFF	TRBV12-3/TRBV12-4	.	TRBJ1-1	.
TGTGCCAGCAGCTTAGAGTTCGGGCAGGGGAACTACGAGCAGTACTTC	CASSLEFGQGNYEQYF	TRBV7-9	.	TRBJ2-7	.
TGCAGTGCTAGAGGGTCGGGACTAGCGGGGGGGCCCCAGTACTTC	CSARGSGLAGGPQYF	TRBV20-1	.	TRBJ2-5	TRBD2
TGTGCCAGTACCCGGGGGCTAGCGGGAGGGCAGTACAATGAGCAGTTCTTC	CASTRGLAGGQYNEQFF	TRBV6-6	.	TRBJ2-1	TRBD2
TGTGCCAGTAGTACCCTAGGGGGCAACTATGGCTACACCTTC	CASSTLGGNYGYTF	TRBV19	few	TRBJ1-2	TRBD1